These T cell receptor beta chains were read from a single sample in a study of PD-1 blockade in classical Hodgkin lymphoma. Sequencing used immunoSEQ multiplex PCR; TCRdb keeps in-frame clones, though not all of them. The table records 12,000 or so clones, approximately 81% of them present only once. Sequencing used CD8+ T cells from blood, obtained at baseline. Receptors were obtained from a human donor with classical Hodgkin lymphoma. Both conserved end residues are part of each CDR3. The D gene is left open where the match is weak. The size of a clone is reported for some rows only, either as once, few or many, or as a class for expanded clones.

d_call j_call v_call clone_size cdr3_nt cdr3_aa
TRBD1 TRBJ1-1 TRBV19 . TGTGCCAGTAGGATTTCAGACAGGGGAGTCACTGAAGCTTTCTTT CASRISDRGVTEAFF
. TRBJ2-3 TRBV7-9 . TGTGCCAGCAGCCCCAGGGTAGTGGTGGCAGATACGCAGTATTTT CASSPRVVVADTQYF
TRBD2 TRBJ2-1 TRBV5-4 . TGTGCCAGCAGCATTCCGGGACTAGCGACCAATGAGCAGTTCTTC CASSIPGLATNEQFF
. TRBJ2-3 TRBV5-6 . TGTGCCAGCAGCTTAGCTTCTAGTTGGGGGTCCGATACGCAGTATTTT CASSLASSWGSDTQYF
. TRBJ1-5 TRBV6-1 . TGTGCCAGCAGTGGGGCGTTGGACCATCAGCCCCAGCATTTT CASSGALDHQPQHF
. TRBJ2-1 TRBV27 . TGTGCCAGCAGTTTGGGGGGGCAGGAGTTCTTC CASSLGGQEFF
. TRBJ1-1 TRBV27 few TGTGCCAGCAGCTCCTATGGGGCTGAAGCTTTCTTT CASSSYGAEAFF
. TRBJ2-7 TRBV4-3 . TGCGCCAGCAGCCAAGCGGTTGGGGTAGGGGCCTACGAGCAGTACTTC CASSQAVGVGAYEQYF
. TRBJ2-2 TRBV7-9 . TGTGCCAGCAGCCGCCTAGGCGTCCGGGGGCGAATGGATGGGGAGCTGTTTTTT CASSRLGVRGRMDGELFF
. TRBJ2-7 TRBV14 . TGTGCCAGCAGCCAAGGCCCTAGCGACTCCTACGAGCAGTACTTC CASSQGPSDSYEQYF
TRBD1 TRBJ1-2 TRBV30 . TGTGCCGGGAGAGACAGGGGCCATGGCTACACCTTC CAGRDRGHGYTF
TRBD2 TRBJ2-5 TRBV13 . TGTGCCAGCAAGCTAGCGGGAGGGTTCCAAGAGACCCAGTACTTC CASKLAGGFQETQYF
. TRBJ1-2 TRBV4-2 . TGTGCCAGCAGCCAAGAGACCGCAGGAGGCTATGGCTACACCTTC CASSQETAGGYGYTF